This passage covers 23 T cell receptor beta chains from one sample sequenced in a study of blood T cell repertoires in COVID-19. Data came from immunoSEQ multiplex PCR; TCRdb stores just in-frame clones and leaves some out. The sample has a few hundred thousand clones, roughly 84% seen once. Sequencing was done on a sample of PBMCs or T cells enriched from blood (not recorded which). All receptors derive from a man aged 45 to 65 who had recovered from COVID-19.

V and J are TRBV6-6 and TRBJ1-5; D unclear. This CDR3 has 16 amino acids. Per the germline V gene, CDR1 is MNHNY and CDR2 is SVGAGI (reference sequence). Trimming removed 2 bases at V and 5 bases at J, with 16 bases between. The CDR3 DNA follows: TGTGCCAGCAGTTACCCCGGAGGGAGATCTGATCAGCCCCAGCATTTT. It specifies CASSYPGGRSDQPQHF.

This clone was found a few times. The chain employs TRBV29-1 and TRBJ1-5, with D perhaps matching TRBD1 (6 bases). Deletions cut 4 bases from V and 3 bases from J, with 7 bases between. The CDR3 is 12 residues long. Germline CDR1 SQVTM, CDR2 ANQGSEA. CDR3 sequence (DNA): TGCAGCGTTGGGACAGACAATCAGCCCCAGCATTTT. Amino acids: CSVGTDNQPQHF.

The chain recombines TRBV3-1 (or the pseudogene TRBV3-2) with TRBJ1-3; unclear D gene. Germline values: CDR1 LGHDT, CDR2 YNNKEL (reference sequence). CDR3 size: 16 residues. The V and J ends lost 4 bases and 6 bases respectively, with 19 bases between them. CDR3 bases: TGTGCCAGCAGCCCAGGTGGGCAGGCCTTTACAAACACCATATATTTT. Translating gives CASSPGGQAFTNTIYF.

This sequence joins TRBV5-6 and TRBJ2-5; weak D call: TRBD1 (5 bases). The V gene's germline CDR1 is SGHDT and CDR2 YYEEEE. V was shortened by 2 bases and J by 1 base, with 9 bases between the two germline ends. The CDR3 runs 14 residues. Written as DNA, the CDR3 is TGTGCCAGCAGCTTTAGAGACAGCCAAGAGACCCAGTACTTC. Its translation is CASSFRDSQETQYF.

The J gene is TRBJ1-2, the V gene TRBV6-5, with TRBD1 matching 7 bases. Germline CDR1 and CDR2: MNHEY and SVGAGI. CDR3 length: 11 amino acids. V shed 11 bases, J shed 2 bases, and the junction held 2 bases outside the gene matches. The CDR3 DNA reads TGTGCCGGACAGGTCAACTATGGCTACACCTTC. Translated: CAGQVNYGYTF.

The V gene is TRBV7-9, the J gene TRBJ2-1, with 9 bases lining up with TRBD1. The CDR3 covers 16 residues. V shed 0 bases and J 5 bases; nucleotides not matched to a gene: 5. Per the germline V gene, CDR1 is SEHNR and CDR2 is FQNEAQ (reference sequence). The CDR3 DNA sequence: TGTGCCAGCAGCTTAGCGGGGACAGGGATCCACAATGAGCAGTTCTTC. Amino acid sequence: CASSLAGTGIHNEQFF.

The rearrangement links TRBV9 to TRBJ2-7, with D hard to call. Between the trimmed V and J ends, which lost 6 bases and 2 bases, there was a span of 21 bases. Germline-derived CDR1 and CDR2 are SGDLS and YYNGEE. This CDR3 contains 16 residues. The CDR3, as DNA: TGTGCCAGCACCCCAGTTTTAGTTCAGGCAACCTACGAGCAGTACTTC. Translating gives CASTPVLVQATYEQYF.

The chain links TRBV10-3 to TRBJ2-1; tentatively, D is TRBD2 (6 bases). V shed 8 bases and J shed 10 bases, with 12 bases lying between them. The CDR3 has 11 residues. CDR1 is ENHRY, CDR2 SYGVKD, per germline. CDR3 loop: CAIAGRDEQFF. As DNA, the CDR3 is TGTGCCATCGCGGGGCGGGACGAGCAGTTCTTC.

In this sample, this clone turned up a few times. The J gene is TRBJ2-1, the V gene TRBV19; 11 bases align to TRBD2. The CDR3 loop spans 17 amino acids. The trim removed 6 bases at V and 8 bases at J, leaving 15 bases unmatched. Germline loops: CDR1 LNHDA, CDR2 SQIVND (reference sequence). Written as DNA, the CDR3 is TGTGCCAGTAGAGGAAAATTAGCGGGAGGGATTAGCGATGAGCAGTTCTTC. It yields the protein CASRGKLAGGISDEQFF. The whole variable domain, remainder taken from reference TRBV19 and TRBJ2-1, is DGGITQSPKYLFRKEGQNVTLSCEQNLNHDAMYWYRQDPGQGLRLIYYSQIVNDFQKGDIAEGYSVSREKKESFPLTVTSAQKNPTAFYLCASRGKLAGGISDEQFFGPGTRLTVL.

The J gene is TRBJ1-5, the V gene TRBV7-9; 7 bases match TRBD1. Germline V gene data show CDR1 as SEHNR and CDR2 as FQNEAQ (reference sequence). Trimming took 3 bases from V and 5 from J; bases not matched to a gene: 1. CDR3 length: 13 residues. The chain's CDR3 is CASSFTGDQPQHF. DNA of the CDR3: TGTGCCAGCAGCTTTACAGGGGATCAGCCCCAGCATTTT.

This chain uses TRBV5-6 with TRBJ1-1, with D possibly TRBD1 on 5 matching bases. V lost 4 bases, J lost 5 bases, and 21 bases lay in between. This CDR3 is built from 16 residues. CDR1 and CDR2 from the germline V gene are SGHDT and YYEEEE. The CDR3 DNA sequence: TGTGCCAGCAGCCCGCGTGGGGCCTTATCGAGGACTGAAGCTTTCTTT. Protein product: CASSPRGALSRTEAFF. The whole variable domain, remainder taken from reference TRBV5-6 and TRBJ1-1, is DAGVTQSPTHLIKTRGQQVTLRCSPKSGHDTVSWYQQALGQGPQFIFQYYEEEERQRGNFPDRFSGHQFPNYSSELNVNALLLGDSALYLCASSPRGALSRTEAFFGQGTRLTVV.

J is TRBJ2-7 and V is TRBV11-3; 9 nucleotides match TRBD1. J gave up 3 bases and V 4 bases, and 4 bases lay outside the gene matches. Looked up from germline, CDR1 is SGHNT and CDR2 is YENEEA. The CDR3 covers 14 residues. The chain's CDR3 is CASSSRDRDYEQYF. The CDR3 coding sequence is TGTGCCAGCAGCTCCCGGGACAGGGACTACGAGCAGTACTTC.

This chain connects TRBV10-2 to TRBJ1-5, with 9 bases lining up with TRBD1. CDR3 size: 14 residues. J gave up 7 bases and V 5 bases, and 6 bases lay outside the gene matches. The germline V gene encodes CDR1 WSHSY and CDR2 SAAADI. The DNA of the CDR3 is TGCGCCAGCAGTCAACAGGGGGCAGGACAGCCCCAGCATTTT. Its protein product is CASSQQGAGQPQHF.

The gene calls are TRBV3-1 (or the pseudogene TRBV3-2) and TRBJ1-1; 11 bases are shared with TRBD1. The CDR3 extends over 16 amino acids. The V gene end was trimmed by 2 bases and the J gene end by 5 bases; junction bases not matched to a gene: 7. Per the germline V gene, CDR1 is LGHDT and CDR2 is YNNKEL (reference sequence). In DNA form, the CDR3 reads TGTGCCAGCAGCCAACTGCTGGGGACAGGGGGAACTGAAGCTTTCTTT. Encoded protein: CASSQLLGTGGTEAFF.

The chain joins TRBV11-3 to TRBJ2-7; a possible D gene is TRBD2 (6 bases). CDR1 SGHNT and CDR2 YENEEA come from the germline V gene. The CDR3 runs to 13 residues. V dropped 0 bases and J dropped 9 bases, with 12 bases sitting between them. The CDR3 DNA sequence: TGTGCCAGCAGCTTAGATTATCCGGAGGGGCAGTACTTC. It yields the protein CASSLDYPEGQYF.

The genes are TRBV19 and TRBJ1-1, with D tentatively TRBD1 (5 bases). Germline-derived CDR1 and CDR2 are LNHDA and SQIVND (reference sequence). CDR3 length: 13 residues. Trimming cost V 5 bases and J 5 bases, with 12 bases left between them. The CDR3 DNA reads TGTGCCAGTAGTTCCCAGGGTTTAACTGAAGCTTTCTTT. Residues: CASSSQGLTEAFF.

This clone came up a few times. V and J are TRBV28 and TRBJ1-5; unclear D gene. CDR1 is MDHEN, CDR2 SYDVKM, per germline. Trimming took 8 bases from V and 2 from J, leaving 13 bases between them. This CDR3 is built from 14 residues. This chain's CDR3 is CASGREGGNQPQHF. The CDR3 DNA reads TGTGCCAGCGGGCGGGAAGGTGGCAATCAGCCCCAGCATTTT. The full variable domain, in which reference TRBV28 and TRBJ1-5 provide the parts outside the CDR3, is DVKVTQSSRYLVKRTGEKVFLECVQDMDHENMFWYRQDPGLGLRLIYFSYDVKMKEKGDIPEGYSVSREKKERFSLILESASTNQTSMYLCASGREGGNQPQHFGDGTRLSIL.

In its sample, this clone was seen a few times. The J gene is TRBJ2-7, the V gene TRBV3-1 (or the pseudogene TRBV3-2); no clear D. Trimming shortened V by 4 bases and J by 0 bases, and 10 bases separated the two germline ends. The V gene's germline CDR1 is LGHDT and CDR2 YNNKEL (reference sequence). The CDR3 is made up of 14 amino acids. CDR3 nucleotide sequence: TGTGCCAGCAGCCTAACTTCTCTCTCCTACGAGCAGTACTTC. Amino acid sequence: CASSLTSLSYEQYF.

The chain couples TRBV11-3 to TRBJ2-7; 10 nucleotides agree with TRBD2. Trimming at V came to 8 bases and at J to 0 bases, leaving 7 bases not matched to a gene. Germline CDR1 is SGHNT and CDR2 is YENEEA. The CDR3 spans 15 residues. The chain's CDR3 is CASGSLAGYSYEQYF. CDR3 bases: TGTGCCAGCGGATCACTAGCGGGATACTCCTACGAGCAGTACTTC. The complete variable domain, with remaining parts taken from reference TRBV11-3 and TRBJ2-7, reads EAGVVQSPRYKIIEKKQPVAFWCNPISGHNTLYWYLQNLGQGPELLIRYENEEAVDDSQLPKDRFSAERLKGVDSTLKIQPAELGDSAVYLCASGSLAGYSYEQYFGPGTRLTVT.

J is TRBJ2-5 and V is TRBV5-1; weak D call: TRBD2 (6 bases). Germline lookup yields CDR1 SGHRS and CDR2 YFSETQ. This CDR3 has 16 residues. Trimming pared 4 bases from V and 1 base from J, leaving 17 bases between. The CDR3 loop reads CASSGPGGGLQETQYF. CDR3 DNA sequence: TGCGCCAGCAGCGGCCCCGGTGGGGGACTCCAAGAGACCCAGTACTTC.

The V gene is TRBV7-9, the J gene TRBJ1-2; D perhaps matches TRBD1 (6 bases). Germline CDR1 and CDR2: SEHNR and FQNEAQ (reference sequence). The CDR3 extends over 18 amino acids. Trimming removed 1 base from V and 0 bases from J, with 18 bases in between. CDR3 nucleotides: TGTGCCAGCAGCTTAGGAATGAGACAGGCCTCATCTAACTATGGCTACACCTTC. This sequence encodes CASSLGMRQASSNYGYTF.

The rearrangement joins TRBV5-4 to TRBJ2-2, with D unclear. Germline lookup yields CDR1 SGHNT and CDR2 YYREEE (reference sequence). This CDR3 contains 14 residues. V was pared by 4 bases and J by 4 bases, with 11 bases between. The CDR3 nucleotides read TGTGCCAGCAGCCTGGACGGGTTCACCGGGGAGCTGTTTTTT. Protein product: CASSLDGFTGELFF.

J is TRBJ1-1 and V is TRBV7-9, with D perhaps matching TRBD1 (5 bases). V lost 1 base to trimming and J lost 3 bases, with 12 bases between them. There are 15 residues in the CDR3. Per the germline V gene, CDR1 is SEHNR and CDR2 is FQNEAQ (reference sequence). The CDR3 protein is CASSLGAGMDTEAFF. The CDR3 DNA reads as TGTGCCAGCAGCTTAGGAGCAGGGATGGACACTGAAGCTTTCTTT.